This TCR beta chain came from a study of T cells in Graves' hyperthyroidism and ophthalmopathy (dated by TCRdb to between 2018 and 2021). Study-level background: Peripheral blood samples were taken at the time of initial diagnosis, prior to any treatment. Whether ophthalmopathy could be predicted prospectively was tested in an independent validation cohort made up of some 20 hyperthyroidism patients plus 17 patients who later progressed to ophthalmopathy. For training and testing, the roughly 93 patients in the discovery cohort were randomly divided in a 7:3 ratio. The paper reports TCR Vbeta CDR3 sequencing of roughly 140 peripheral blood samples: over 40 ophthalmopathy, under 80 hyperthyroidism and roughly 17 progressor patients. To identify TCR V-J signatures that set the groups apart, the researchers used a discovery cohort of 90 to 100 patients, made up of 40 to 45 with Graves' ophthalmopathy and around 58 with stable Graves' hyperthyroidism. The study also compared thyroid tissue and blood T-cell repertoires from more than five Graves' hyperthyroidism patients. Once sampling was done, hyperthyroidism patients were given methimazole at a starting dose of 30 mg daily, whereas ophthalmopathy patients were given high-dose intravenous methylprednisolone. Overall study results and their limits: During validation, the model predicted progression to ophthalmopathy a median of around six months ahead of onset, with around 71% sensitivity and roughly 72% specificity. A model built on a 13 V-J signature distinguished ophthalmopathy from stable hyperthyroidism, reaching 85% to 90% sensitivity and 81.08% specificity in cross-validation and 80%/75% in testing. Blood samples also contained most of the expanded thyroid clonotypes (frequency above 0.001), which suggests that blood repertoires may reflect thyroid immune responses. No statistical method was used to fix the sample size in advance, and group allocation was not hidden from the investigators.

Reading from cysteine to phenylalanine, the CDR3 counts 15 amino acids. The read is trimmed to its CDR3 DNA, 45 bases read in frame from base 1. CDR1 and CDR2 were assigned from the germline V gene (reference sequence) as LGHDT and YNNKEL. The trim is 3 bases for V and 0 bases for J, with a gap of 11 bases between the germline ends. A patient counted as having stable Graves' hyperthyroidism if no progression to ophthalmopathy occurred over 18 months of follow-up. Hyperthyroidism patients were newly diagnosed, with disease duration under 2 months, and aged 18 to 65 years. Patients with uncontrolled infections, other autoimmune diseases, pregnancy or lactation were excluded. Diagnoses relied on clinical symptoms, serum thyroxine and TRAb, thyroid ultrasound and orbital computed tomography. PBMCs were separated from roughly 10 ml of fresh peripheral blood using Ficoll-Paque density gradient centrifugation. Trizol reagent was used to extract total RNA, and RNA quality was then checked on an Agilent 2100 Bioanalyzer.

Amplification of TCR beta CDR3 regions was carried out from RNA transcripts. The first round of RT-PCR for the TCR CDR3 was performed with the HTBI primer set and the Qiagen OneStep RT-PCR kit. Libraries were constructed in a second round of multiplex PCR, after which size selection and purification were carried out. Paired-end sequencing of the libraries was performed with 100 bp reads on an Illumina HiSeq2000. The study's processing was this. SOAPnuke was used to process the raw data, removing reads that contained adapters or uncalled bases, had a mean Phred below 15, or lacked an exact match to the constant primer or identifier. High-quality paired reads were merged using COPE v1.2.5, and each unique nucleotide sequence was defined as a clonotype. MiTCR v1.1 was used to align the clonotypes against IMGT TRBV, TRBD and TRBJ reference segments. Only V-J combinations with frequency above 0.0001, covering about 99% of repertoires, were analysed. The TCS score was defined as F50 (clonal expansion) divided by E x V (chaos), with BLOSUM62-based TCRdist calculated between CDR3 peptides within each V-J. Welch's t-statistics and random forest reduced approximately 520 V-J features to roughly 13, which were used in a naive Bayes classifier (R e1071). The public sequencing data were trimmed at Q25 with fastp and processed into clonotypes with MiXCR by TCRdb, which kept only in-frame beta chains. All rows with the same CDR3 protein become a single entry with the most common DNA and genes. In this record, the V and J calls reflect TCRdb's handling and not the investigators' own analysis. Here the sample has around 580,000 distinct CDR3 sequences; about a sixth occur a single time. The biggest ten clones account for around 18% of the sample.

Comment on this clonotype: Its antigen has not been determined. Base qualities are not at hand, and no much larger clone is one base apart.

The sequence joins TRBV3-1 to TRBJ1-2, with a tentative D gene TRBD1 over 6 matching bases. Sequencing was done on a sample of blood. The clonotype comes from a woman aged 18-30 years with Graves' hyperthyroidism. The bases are TGTGCCAGCAGCCACGGGACACCTTCTAACTATGGCTACACCTTC. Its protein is CASSHGTPSNYGYTF. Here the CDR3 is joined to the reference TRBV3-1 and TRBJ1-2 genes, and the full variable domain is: DTAVSQTPKYLVTQMGNDKSIKCEQNLGHDTMYWYKQDSKKFLKIMFSYNNKELIINETVPNRFSPKSPDKAHLNLHINSLELGDSAVYFCASSHGTPSNYGYTFGSGTRLTVV.